The next 15 T cell receptor beta chains were all read from a single sample in a study of blood T cell repertoires in COVID-19 (dated by TCRdb to the early 2020s). The library was obtained by the immunoSEQ multiplex PCR assay. TCRdb re-hosts the immuneACCESS table, in-frame sequences only. Its copies lack some clones; in the studies checked, an unresolved V gene accounts for under half of them, and the cause for the rest is not known. This sample has 110,000 or so clones in its table, and about 90% of those were observed once. In total, the top ten clones hold approximately 4.3% of the sample. The sequenced sample was peripheral blood. The receptors were sampled from a woman in her forties or fifties with acute or convalescent COVID-19.

This clone appeared a single time. The rearrangement uses TRBV30 and TRBJ1-2; TRBD1 matches at 8 bases. CDR1 is GTSNPN, CDR2 SVGIG, per germline (reference sequence). J gave up 8 bases and V 6 bases, and 11 bases lay outside the gene matches. The CDR3 has 13 residues. The CDR3 loop reads CACALDRGGGYTF. The CDR3 DNA is TGTGCCTGCGCACTTGACAGGGGAGGAGGCTACACCTTC.

The CDR3 here is CASSPTSGGVETQYF. In nucleotides, the CDR3 is TGTGCCAGCTCACCGACTAGCGGGGGAGTAGAGACCCAGTACTTC. The rearrangement links TRBV18 to TRBJ2-5, with TRBD2 matching over 12 bases. With 3 bases clipped from V and 4 bases from J, the junction kept 3 bases outside the gene matches. The CDR3 consists of 15 residues. Looked up from germline, CDR1 is KGHSH and CDR2 is LQKENI.

V is TRBV10-3 and J is TRBJ2-2, with D perhaps TRBD1 (6 bases). This CDR3 is 12 amino acids long. V shed 6 bases and J shed 4 bases, with 6 bases lying between them. CDR1 is ENHRY, CDR2 SYGVKD, per germline. CDR3 loop: CAIRQGTGELFF. CDR3 bases: TGTGCCATCAGACAGGGCACCGGGGAGCTGTTTTTT.

The V and J genes are TRBV25-1 and TRBJ2-3; 10 bases agree with TRBD2. V shed 9 bases and J 14 bases; nucleotides not matched to a gene: 14. The CDR3 covers 13 residues. CDR1 MGHDK and CDR2 SYGVNS come from the germline V gene. This CDR3 is CASSQAGGETSYF. Here the CDR3 DNA reads TGTGCCAGTTCCCAAGCGGGAGGGGAAACTTCGTATTTT.

This clone was found a few times. The chain combines TRBV2 with TRBJ1-2; D unclear. CDR1 and CDR2 (germline): SNHLY, FYNNEI. This CDR3 is built from 15 residues. V lost 2 bases to trimming and J lost 5 bases, with 15 bases between them. The CDR3 DNA is TGTGCCAGCAGTGAAACCCCCTTTACATTTTATGGCTACACCTTC. Protein sequence: CASSETPFTFYGYTF.

The chain carries TRBV5-1 and TRBJ1-1; 11 positions match TRBD1. This CDR3 region has 14 residues. In germline, CDR1 is SGHRS, CDR2 YFSETQ. After removal of 5 bases from V and 4 bases from J, the junction contained 4 bases not matched to a gene. The CDR3 loop reads CASRDGTGGTEAFF. The CDR3 coding sequence is TGCGCCAGCAGGGACGGGACAGGGGGCACTGAAGCTTTCTTT.

The chain combines TRBV20-1 with TRBJ2-1, with 8 bases lining up with TRBD1. The CDR3 has 14 residues. V lost 3 bases, J lost 8 bases, and 9 bases stayed unmatched. Germline V gene data show CDR1 as DFQATT and CDR2 as SNEGSKA (reference sequence). The CDR3 reads CSASVRGLVYEQFF. CDR3 bases: TGCAGTGCTAGTGTCAGGGGGCTCGTCTATGAGCAGTTCTTC.

The chain joins TRBV7-2 to TRBJ1-2; D ambiguous. Germline V gene data show CDR1 as SGHTA and CDR2 as FQGNSA. The CDR3 is 13 residues long. Trimming left V 1 base short and J 6 bases short, with 9 bases between. The CDR3 DNA reads TGTGCCAGCAGCTTAGGCAGAACAGATGGCTACACCTTC. Protein sequence: CASSLGRTDGYTF.

This sequence joins TRBV7-2 and TRBJ1-1; D is undetermined. The CDR3 is made up of 15 amino acids. The V gene lost 5 bases and the J gene lost 0 bases, with 13 bases spanning the gap. Looked up from germline, CDR1 is SGHTA and CDR2 is FQGNSA. The CDR3 nucleotides read TGTGCCAGCAGCGCCGGCTTTACAGTGAACACTGAAGCTTTCTTT. Translating it yields CASSAGFTVNTEAFF. Together with reference TRBV7-2 and TRBJ1-1, the CDR3 gives the full variable domain: GAGVSQSPSNKVTEKGKDVELRCDPISGHTALYWYRQSLGQGLEFLIYFQGNSAPDKSGLPSDRFSAERTGGSVSTLTIQRTQQEDSAVYLCASSAGFTVNTEAFFGQGTRLTVV.

The CDR3 sequence: CASGLVHKDSGGDSTDTQYF. The CDR3 coding sequence is TGTGCTAGTGGTTTGGTACACAAGGACTCTGGGGGGGATTCGACAGATACGCAGTATTTT. The chain links TRBV12-5 to TRBJ2-3; the match to TRBD2 covers 7 bases. With V trimmed by 0 bases and J by 3 bases, 18 bases remained unmatched. This CDR3 region has 20 residues. Germline loops: CDR1 LGHNT, CDR2 FRNRAP.

This sequence joins TRBV7-4 and TRBJ2-7; D is perhaps TRBD2 (5 bases). Trimming removed 5 bases from V and 0 bases from J, with 17 bases in between. There are 16 residues in the CDR3. Germline V lookup: CDR1 SGHVT, CDR2 SQSDAQ. DNA for the CDR3: TGTGCCAGCAGCGACTCTCGCGGGCAAAGCTCCTACGAGCAGTACTTC. It specifies CASSDSRGQSSYEQYF.

This clone was detected once. The chain carries TRBV2 and TRBJ1-5; D may be TRBD1 (5 bases). The CDR3 loop spans 13 amino acids. Germline CDR1 SNHLY, CDR2 FYNNEI. V was pared by 7 bases and J by 2 bases, with 9 bases between. The CDR3 protein is CASTQAGNQPQHF. CDR3 in DNA: TGTGCCAGCACACAGGCAGGCAATCAGCCCCAGCATTTT.

V gene TRBV28 combines with J gene TRBJ1-2; TRBD1 matches 7 bases. The germline V gene encodes CDR1 MDHEN and CDR2 SYDVKM. After removal of 5 bases from V and 4 bases from J, the junction contained 7 bases not matched to a gene. This CDR3 comprises 14 residues. The CDR3 DNA reads as TGTGCCAGCAGTCCAGGGACAGCGTTCTATGGCTACACCTTC. It specifies CASSPGTAFYGYTF.

The V gene is TRBV18, the J gene TRBJ1-1; D not resolved. V lost 3 bases and J 3 bases, leaving 14 bases between the germline ends. Looked up from germline, CDR1 is KGHSH and CDR2 is LQKENI. This CDR3 comprises 15 residues. CDR3 protein: CASSPSGLTDTEAFF. CDR3 DNA sequence: TGTGCCAGCTCACCCTCGGGGTTGACGGACACTGAAGCTTTCTTT.

This clone has a handful of counts. This rearrangement joins TRBV30 to TRBJ1-5, with a weak D call TRBD1 (5 bases). This CDR3 has 15 residues. Looked up from germline, CDR1 is GTSNPN and CDR2 is SVGIG (reference sequence). Trimming stripped 2 bases from V and 3 bases from J, with 14 bases between. The CDR3 region is CAWSSSGHLNQPQHF. The DNA of the CDR3 is TGTGCCTGGAGTTCTTCAGGGCACCTCAATCAGCCCCAGCATTTT.